This T cell receptor (beta chain) was sequenced for a study of radiotherapy plus CTLA-4 blockade in lung cancer (dated by TCRdb to 2016 to 2019). Regarding the research as a whole: Among the enrolled patients, roughly 17% had an objective response, and approximately 33% reached disease control.

The research as a whole found: After treatment with radiotherapy and ipilimumab, TCR clones that originated in tumors expanded in peripheral blood. Early dynamic changes in blood T cell clones, together with increased serum interferon-beta after radiation, were reported as the strongest predictors of response.

Looking up the germline V gene yields CDR1 SGHNT and CDR2 YENEEA. The CDR3 starts with the cysteine, ends with the phenylalanine, and has 16 residues. Only CDR3 DNA is held: 48 bases, read in frame from base 1. The V end loses 4 bases and the J end loses 1 base, and a stretch of 16 bases separates them. Focal radiation therapy combined with CTLA-4 blockade (ipilimumab) was tested in patients with chemo-refractory metastatic non-small-cell lung cancer. Worth noting for this clone: Its antigen target is currently unknown. Per-base qualities were not stored, and no clone one base away is much larger.

The library was built by means of the immunoSEQ multiplex PCR assay. The table comes from immuneACCESS by way of TCRdb, which keeps in-frame sequences with V and J called. Part of the clones is missing from these tables; in studies checked, under half for an unresolved V gene and the rest for unknown reasons. Across this sample there are under 90,000 clones, with approximately 75% seen only once. The top ten hold over 11% of the sample. Recombination linked TRBV11-3 to TRBJ1-1; tentative D gene TRBD1, with 5 bases matching. The starting material was peripheral blood, obtained from a patient treated with radiotherapy plus ipilimumab. This clonotype was obtained from a human donor with non-small cell lung cancer that progressed on radiotherapy plus ipilimumab. The DNA sequence reads TGTGCCAGCAGCTCGTCGCCGGGACCGACGAACACTGAAGCTTTCTTT. The translation is CASSSSPGPTNTEAFF.